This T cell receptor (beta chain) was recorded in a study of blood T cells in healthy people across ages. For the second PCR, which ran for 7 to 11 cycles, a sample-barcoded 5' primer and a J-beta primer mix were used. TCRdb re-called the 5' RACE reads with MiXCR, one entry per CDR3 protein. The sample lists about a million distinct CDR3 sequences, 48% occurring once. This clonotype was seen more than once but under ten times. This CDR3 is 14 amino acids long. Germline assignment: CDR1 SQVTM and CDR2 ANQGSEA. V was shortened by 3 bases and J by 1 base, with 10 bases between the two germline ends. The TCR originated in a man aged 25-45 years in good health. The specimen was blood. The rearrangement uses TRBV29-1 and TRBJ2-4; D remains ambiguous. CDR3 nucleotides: TGCAGCGTTGAGCCCTCCGGGGCCAAAAACATTCAGTACTTC. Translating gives CSVEPSGAKNIQYF.